This T cell receptor beta chain was captured by sequencing in a study of regulatory T cells in long-lasting Graves disease. Study as a whole: Those with persistent Graves' disease had received antithyroid drugs for over 5 years with positive TSH receptor antibodies. Study-wide points: The TCR repertoire of persistent Graves' patients was less diverse than that of newly diagnosed ones.

The V and J ends lost 5 bases and 5 bases respectively, with 15 bases between them. Germline CDR1 and CDR2: SEHNR and FQNEAQ (reference sequence). The CDR3 is 14 amino acids. There are a few counts of this clonotype. Antigen: not known. TCR beta libraries were built with iRepertoire HTBI primers and Arm-PCR of CDR3 regions. Each CDR3 protein is one row after TCRdb ran MiXCR on the multiplex PCR reads. The profile shows 310,000 or so distinct CDR3 sequences, around a fifth of them singletons. Time point here: persistent/refractory GD, antithyroid drugs over 5 years with positive TRAb. PBMCs were the source of the RNA used for TCR sequencing. EDTA tubes held 9 to 10 milliliters of peripheral blood from each patient.

V is TRBV7-9 and J is TRBJ2-5; TRBD2 is a possible D gene (5 bases). The source was peripheral blood mononuclear cells (PBMCs), collected when the disease was refractory, from a patient treated with antithyroid drugs. The origin of this receptor is a female donor with Graves disease. The CDR3, as DNA: TGTGCCAGCAGCCCGGGGAGTTTTGGGGAGACCCAGTACTTC. This gives the protein CASSPGSFGETQYF. Full variable domain (rest looked up from reference TRBV7-9 and TRBJ2-5): DTGVSQNPRHKITKRGQNVTFRCDPISEHNRLYWYRQTLGQGPEFLTYFQNEAQLEKSRLLSDRFSAERPKGSFSTLEIQRTEQGDSAMYLCASSPGSFGETQYFGPGTRLLVL.